The present T cell receptor beta chain was sequenced within a study of control samples from healthy donors and cancer patients. The assay was immunoSEQ multiplex PCR, and TCRdb's table has in-frame clones only and misses some. This sample yields 150,000 to 200,000 clones, of which 94% are seen a single time; approximately 14% belongs to the top ten. The CDR3 totals 16 residues. CDR1 and CDR2 (germline): SGHRS, YFSETQ. V lost 2 bases to trimming and J lost 1 base, with 14 bases between them. This TCR derives from a man aged 55-75 years with colorectal cancer. The source material was PBMCs. The chain combines TRBV5-1 with TRBJ2-3; possibly TRBD1 for D (7 bases). The DNA for the CDR3 is TGCGCCAGCAGCTTTTACCCCAGGGGGGGCACAGATACGCAGTATTTT. It specifies CASSFYPRGGTDTQYF.